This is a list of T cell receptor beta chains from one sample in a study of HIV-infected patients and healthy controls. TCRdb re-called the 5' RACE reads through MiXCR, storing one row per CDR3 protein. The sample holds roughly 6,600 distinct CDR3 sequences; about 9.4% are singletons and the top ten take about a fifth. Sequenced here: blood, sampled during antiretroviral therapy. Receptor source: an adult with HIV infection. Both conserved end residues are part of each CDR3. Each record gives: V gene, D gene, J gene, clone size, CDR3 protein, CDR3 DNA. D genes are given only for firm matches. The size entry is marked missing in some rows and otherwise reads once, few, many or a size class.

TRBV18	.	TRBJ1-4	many	CASSPTGPNEKLFF	TGTGCCAGCTCACCGACAGGTCCTAATGAAAAACTGTTTTTT
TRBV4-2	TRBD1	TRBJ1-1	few	CASSSRTGNTEAFF	TGTGCCAGCAGCTCGCGGACAGGGAACACTGAAGCTTTCTTT
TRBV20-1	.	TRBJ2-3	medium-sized	CSARGNPTRTPFTDTQYF	TGCAGTGCTAGAGGTAACCCCACCCGGACACCATTCACAGATACGCAGTATTTT
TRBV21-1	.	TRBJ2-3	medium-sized	CASPNRGTQYF	TGTGCCAGCCCGAATCGTGGTACGCAGTATTTT
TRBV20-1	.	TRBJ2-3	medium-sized	CSALNPGASTDTQYF	TGCAGTGCCCTAAATCCGGGGGCCAGCACAGATACGCAGTATTTT
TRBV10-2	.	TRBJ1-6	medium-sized	CASSDPAQGNSPLHF	TGCGCCAGCAGTGATCCCGCGCAGGGAAATTCACCCCTCCACTTT
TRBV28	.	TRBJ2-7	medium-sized	CASSFGGEQYF	TGTGCCAGCAGTTTCGGTGGGGAGCAGTACTTC
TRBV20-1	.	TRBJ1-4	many	CSARVPGLLNEKLFF	TGCAGTGCTAGAGTCCCGGGACTTCTTAATGAAAAACTGTTTTTT
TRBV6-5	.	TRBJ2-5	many	CASSYTEYSQETQYF	TGTGCCAGCAGTTATACAGAATATTCCCAGGAGACCCAGTACTTC
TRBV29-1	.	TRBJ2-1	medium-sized	CSVRQLSSYNEQFF	TGCAGCGTTCGACAGCTAAGCTCCTACAATGAGCAGTTCTTC
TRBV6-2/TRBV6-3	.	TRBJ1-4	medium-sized	CASRTPGIEKLFF	TGTGCCAGCAGAACTCCAGGGATAGAAAAACTGTTTTTT
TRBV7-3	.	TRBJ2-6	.	CASSPVGANVLTF	TGTGCCAGCAGCCCCGTCGGGGCCAACGTCCTGACTTTC
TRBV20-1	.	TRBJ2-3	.	CSAPQALSPSDTQYF	TGCAGTGCCCCACAGGCGTTGTCCCCATCAGATACGCAGTATTTT
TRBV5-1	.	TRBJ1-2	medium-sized	CASSLDRSTGYTF	TGCGCCAGCAGCTTGGACAGATCAACTGGCTACACCTTC
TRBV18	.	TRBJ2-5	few	CASSPTLQETQYF	TGTGCCAGCTCGCCGACACTCCAAGAGACCCAGTACTTC
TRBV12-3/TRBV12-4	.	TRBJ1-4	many	CASSPSRGSTNEKLFF	TGTGCCAGCAGTCCCAGCCGGGGGTCAACTAATGAAAAACTGTTTTTT
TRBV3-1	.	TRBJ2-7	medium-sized	CASSQGPSGSSSRSYEQYF	TGTGCCAGCAGCCAAGGGCCCTCTGGGTCCTCCTCGAGGTCCTACGAGCAGTACTTC
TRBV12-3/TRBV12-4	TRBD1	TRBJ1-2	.	CASSLTGFKGYTF	TGTGCCAGCAGCCTGACAGGGTTTAAGGGCTACACCTTC
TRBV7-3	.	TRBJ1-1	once	CASSLTHRTMNTEAFF	TGTGCCAGCAGCTTAACTCACAGGACGATGAACACTGAAGCTTTCTTT
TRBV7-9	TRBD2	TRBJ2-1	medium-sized	CASSFGTSFNEQFF	TGTGCCAGCAGCTTCGGGACTAGTTTCAATGAGCAGTTCTTC
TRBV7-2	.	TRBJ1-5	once	CASRLTGTDQPQHF	TGTGCCAGCAGGTTAACAGGGACCGATCAGCCCCAGCATTTT
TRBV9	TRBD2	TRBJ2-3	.	CASSVDAGGPTDTQYF	TGTGCCAGCAGCGTAGATGCGGGGGGGCCGACAGATACGCAGTATTTT
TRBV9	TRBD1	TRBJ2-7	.	CASSVGDSSHYEQYF	TGTGCCAGCAGCGTAGGGGACAGCAGTCACTACGAGCAGTACTTC
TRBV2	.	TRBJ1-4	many	CASSEGGNEKLFF	TGTGCCAGCAGTGAAGGGGGTAATGAAAAACTGTTTTTT
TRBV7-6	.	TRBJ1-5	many	CASSLAWDQPQHF	TGTGCCAGCAGCTTAGCGTGGGATCAGCCCCAGCATTTT
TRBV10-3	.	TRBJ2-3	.	CAIGWADTQYF	TGTGCCATCGGTTGGGCAGATACGCAGTATTTT
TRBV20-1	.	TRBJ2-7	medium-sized	CSAASRETKYEQYF	TGCAGTGCTGCCTCCCGGGAAACCAAATACGAGCAGTACTTC
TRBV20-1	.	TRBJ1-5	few	CSATNRYSNQPQHF	TGCAGTGCTACCAACAGGTATAGCAATCAGCCCCAGCATTTT
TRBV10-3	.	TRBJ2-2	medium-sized	CAISVQAAVGELFF	TGTGCCATCAGTGTCCAGGCGGCGGTTGGGGAGCTGTTTTTT
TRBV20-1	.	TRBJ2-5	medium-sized	CSAPPLQETQYF	TGCAGTGCTCCCCCGCTCCAAGAGACCCAGTACTTC
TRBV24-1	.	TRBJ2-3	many	CATSPGWSSTDTQYF	TGTGCCACCAGTCCCGGTTGGAGTAGCACAGATACGCAGTATTTT
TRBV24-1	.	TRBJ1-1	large	CATRNQGWTEAFF	TGTGCCACCAGGAACCAGGGTTGGACTGAAGCTTTCTTT
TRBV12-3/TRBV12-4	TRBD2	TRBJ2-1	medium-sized	CASSEGSGGAEQFF	TGTGCCAGCAGTGAAGGGAGCGGGGGGGCTGAGCAGTTCTTC
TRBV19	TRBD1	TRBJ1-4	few	CASKNRGHSRTNEKLFF	TGTGCCAGTAAAAACAGGGGCCACTCTCGGACTAATGAAAAACTGTTTTTT
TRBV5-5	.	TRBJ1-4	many	CASSFPTDFNEKLFF	TGTGCCAGCAGCTTCCCGACTGATTTTAATGAAAAACTGTTTTTT
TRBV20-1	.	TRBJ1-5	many	CSASPPGRGFNQPQHF	TGCAGTGCTAGCCCCCCGGGCCGGGGGTTTAATCAGCCCCAGCATTTT
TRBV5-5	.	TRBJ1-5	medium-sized	CAPYPGTLDQPQHF	TGTGCCCCTTACCCAGGTACTCTAGATCAGCCCCAGCATTTT
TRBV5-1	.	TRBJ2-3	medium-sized	CASSLVPGADTQYF	TGCGCCAGCAGCTTGGTCCCTGGGGCAGATACGCAGTATTTT
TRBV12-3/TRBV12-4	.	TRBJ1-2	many	CASSEQTGLSGYTF	TGTGCCAGCAGTGAACAGACCGGCTTGAGTGGCTACACCTTC
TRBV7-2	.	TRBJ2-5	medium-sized	CASSLASGLKETQYF	TGTGCCAGCAGCTTAGCGTCCGGATTAAAAGAGACCCAGTACTTC
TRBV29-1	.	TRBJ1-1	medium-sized	CSVVNWGTEAFF	TGCAGCGTTGTTAATTGGGGCACTGAAGCTTTCTTT
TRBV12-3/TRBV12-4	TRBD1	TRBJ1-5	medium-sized	CASSRSDRGKYSNQPQHF	TGTGCCAGCAGTCGCTCGGACAGGGGGAAGTATAGCAATCAGCCCCAGCATTTT
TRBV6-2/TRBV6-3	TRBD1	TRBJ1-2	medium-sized	CASRTGQGGTYGYTF	TGTGCCAGCAGGACAGGACAGGGGGGCACCTATGGCTACACCTTC
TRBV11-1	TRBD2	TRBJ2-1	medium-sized	CASGLAGDYNEQFF	TGTGCCAGCGGTCTAGCGGGCGACTACAATGAGCAGTTCTTC
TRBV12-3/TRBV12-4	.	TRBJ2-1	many	CASSFGFLEQFF	TGTGCCAGCAGTTTTGGATTTTTAGAGCAGTTCTTC
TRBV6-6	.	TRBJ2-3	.	CASSYSRTGTDTQYF	TGTGCCAGCAGTTACTCGAGGACCGGCACAGATACGCAGTATTTT
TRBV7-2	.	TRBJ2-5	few	CASSLDELQGSVETQYF	TGTGCCAGCAGCTTAGACGAATTACAGGGATCGGTAGAGACCCAGTACTTC
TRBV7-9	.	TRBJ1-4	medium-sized	CADPREPGPVNEKLFF	TGTGCCGACCCGAGAGAACCGGGCCCTGTGAATGAAAAACTGTTTTTT
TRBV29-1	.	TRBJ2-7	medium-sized	CSVEGGQTYEQYF	TGCAGCGTTGAAGGAGGCCAGACTTACGAGCAGTACTTC
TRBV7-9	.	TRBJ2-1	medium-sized	CASSLGLSYNEQFF	TGTGCCAGCAGCTTAGGACTCTCCTACAATGAGCAGTTCTTC
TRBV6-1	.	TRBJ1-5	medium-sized	CASSYNSNQPQHF	TGTGCCAGCAGTTATAATAGCAATCAGCCCCAGCATTTT
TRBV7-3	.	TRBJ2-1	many	CASSLGGQEQFF	TGTGCCAGCAGCTTAGGTGGGCAGGAGCAGTTCTTC
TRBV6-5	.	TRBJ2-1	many	CASSRRVSATAYNEQFF	TGTGCCAGCAGTCGTCGAGTTAGCGCTACGGCCTACAATGAGCAGTTCTTC
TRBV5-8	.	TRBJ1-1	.	CASSFSLGEAFF	TGTGCCAGCAGCTTTTCGCTGGGTGAAGCTTTCTTT
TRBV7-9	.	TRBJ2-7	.	CASSSGPSYEQYF	TGTGCCAGCAGCTCGGGGCCCTCATACGAGCAGTACTTC
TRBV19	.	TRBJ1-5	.	CASFPGLPNQPQHF	TGTGCCAGCTTTCCGGGACTGCCCAATCAGCCCCAGCATTTT
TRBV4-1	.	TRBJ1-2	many	CASSQYHSENYGYTF	TGCGCCAGCAGCCAATACCACAGTGAGAACTATGGCTACACCTTC
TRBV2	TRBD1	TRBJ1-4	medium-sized	CASRTTGTGGGKLFF	TGTGCCAGCAGGACAACCGGGACAGGGGGCGGAAAACTGTTTTTT
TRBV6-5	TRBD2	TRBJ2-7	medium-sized	CASGAGGAGYEQYF	TGTGCCAGCGGAGCCGGGGGGGCCGGATACGAGCAGTACTTC